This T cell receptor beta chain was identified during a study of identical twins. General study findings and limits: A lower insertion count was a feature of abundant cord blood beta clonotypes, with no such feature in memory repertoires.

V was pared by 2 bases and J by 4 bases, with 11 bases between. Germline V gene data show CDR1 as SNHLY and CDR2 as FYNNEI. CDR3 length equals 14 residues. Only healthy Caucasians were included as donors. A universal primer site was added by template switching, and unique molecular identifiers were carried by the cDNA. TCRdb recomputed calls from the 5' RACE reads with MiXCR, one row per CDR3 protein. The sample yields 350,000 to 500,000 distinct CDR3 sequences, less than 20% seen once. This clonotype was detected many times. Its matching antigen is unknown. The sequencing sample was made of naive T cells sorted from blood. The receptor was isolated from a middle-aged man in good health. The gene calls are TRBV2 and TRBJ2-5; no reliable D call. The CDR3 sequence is CASSEYLGGETQYF. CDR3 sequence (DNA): TGTGCCAGCAGTGAATATTTGGGTGGAGAGACCCAGTACTTC.